The present T cell receptor (beta chain) was sequenced within a study of vaccination and CD4 T cells after COVID-19. Study context: Two-dose vaccination with either BNT162b2 or mRNA-1273 was given to participants. Findings and caveats of the study: The study found that a median about 87% of reactive clones in convalescent patients appeared only post-vaccination.

Documented treatment: roughly 10-day PBMC culture with coronavirus spike peptide pools or control peptides (ViraFEST assay). Every well contained under 2.5 million PBMCs, which were grown with about 10 IU/ml IL-2 and 10 ug/ml peptide pools. In regard to this clonotype: Its antigen is still unknown.

Sequencing of the DNA from cultured CD4+ T cells was carried out with the Oncomine TCR Beta short-read assay. TCRdb reprocessed the PCR reads with MiXCR, giving one entry per CDR3 protein. The sample has some 8,300 distinct CDR3 sequences, approximately 70% seen once. The source of this sequence is a human donor who had recovered from COVID-19. The sequenced material came from CD4+ T cells from blood, cultured in vitro.

The CDR3 sequence: CSARRLGGVQNTEAFF. DNA for the CDR3: TGCAGTGCTAGACGACTGGGCGGGGTTCAGAACACTGAAGCTTTCTTT. This rearrangement joins TRBV20-1 to TRBJ1-1; the D is unclear. Trimming removed 2 bases at V and 1 base at J, with 17 bases between. Per the germline V gene, CDR1 is DFQATT and CDR2 is SNEGSKA (reference sequence). This CDR3 spans 16 amino acids.